This T cell receptor beta chain comes out of a study of cytomegalovirus exposure and HLA in healthy donors. Study-wide findings and caveats: It was 160 or so TCR beta chains that were listed as cytomegalovirus-associated. Many donors shared some public TCRs, even though most TCR sequences were rare. In the 120 or so validation repertoires, approximately 94% of cluster scores exceeded 0, per a later analysis.

As regards this clone: Its antigen remains unidentified.

Generated by immunoSEQ multiplex PCR, the TCRdb table keeps only in-frame clones and is missing some. The data hold over 250,000 clones, with about 86% observed a single time. Germline V gene data show CDR1 as SGHTA and CDR2 as FQGNSA. V shed 7 bases and J 5 bases; nucleotides not matched to a gene: 11. This CDR3 spans 15 amino acids. The donors were members of the roughly 130-subject validation cohort (separate from the roughly 670-subject first cohort). The sample consisted of PBMCs. V is TRBV7-2 and J is TRBJ1-5; 7 nucleotides line up with TRBD1. The clonotype was recovered from a woman younger than 30 in good health and CMV-seronegative. CDR3 region: CASTLKPRGDQPQHF. CDR3 DNA: TGTGCCAGCACCCTAAAGCCCAGGGGGGATCAGCCCCAGCATTTT.